Described below is a single TCR beta chain sequence and its context. This entry belongs to a study of preoperative IRX-2 immunotherapy in early breast cancer. Produced via immunoSEQ multiplex PCR; TCRdb's table is partial and in-frame only. The profile covers tens of thousands of clones, with 75% appearing a single time and less than 8% taken by the ten largest. As for treatment: preoperative locoregional IRX-2 cytokine immunotherapy. Samples came from a phase Ib trial of preoperative locoregional IRX-2 cytokine immunotherapy. The sample consisted of lymph node tissue, taken after IRX-2 immunotherapy. This clonotype was obtained from a human donor with breast cancer.

The CDR3: CATILDGGGTYEQYF. CDR3 bases: TGTGCCACCATCTTAGATGGTGGCGGCACCTACGAGCAGTACTTC. V gene TRBV15 combines with J gene TRBJ2-7; no firm D call. V shed 7 bases and J shed 2 bases, with 18 bases lying between them. The CDR3 has 15 amino acids. Germline CDR1 LNHNV, CDR2 YYDKDF (reference sequence).